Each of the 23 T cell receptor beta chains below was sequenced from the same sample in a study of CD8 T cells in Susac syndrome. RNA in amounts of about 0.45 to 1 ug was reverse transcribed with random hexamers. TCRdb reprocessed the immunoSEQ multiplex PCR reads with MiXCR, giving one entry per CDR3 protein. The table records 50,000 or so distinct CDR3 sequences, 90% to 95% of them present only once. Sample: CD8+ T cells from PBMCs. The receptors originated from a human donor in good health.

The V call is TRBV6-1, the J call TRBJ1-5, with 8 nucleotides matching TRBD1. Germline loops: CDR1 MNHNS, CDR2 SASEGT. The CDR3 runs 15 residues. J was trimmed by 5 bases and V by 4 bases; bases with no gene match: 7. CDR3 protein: CASSGRQGYHQPQHF. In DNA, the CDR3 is TGTGCCAGCAGTGGTCGACAGGGGTACCATCAGCCCCAGCATTTT.

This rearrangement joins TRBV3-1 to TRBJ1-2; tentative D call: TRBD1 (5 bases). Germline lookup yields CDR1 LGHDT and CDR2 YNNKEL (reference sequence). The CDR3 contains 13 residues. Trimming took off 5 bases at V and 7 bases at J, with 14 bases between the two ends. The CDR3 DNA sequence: TGTGCCAGCAGCGGACACAAGGACGGTGGCTACACCTTC. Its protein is CASSGHKDGGYTF. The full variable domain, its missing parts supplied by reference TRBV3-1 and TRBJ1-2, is DTAVSQTPKYLVTQMGNDKSIKCEQNLGHDTMYWYKQDSKKFLKIMFSYNNKELIINETVPNRFSPKSPDKAHLNLHINSLELGDSAVYFCASSGHKDGGYTFGSGTRLTVV.

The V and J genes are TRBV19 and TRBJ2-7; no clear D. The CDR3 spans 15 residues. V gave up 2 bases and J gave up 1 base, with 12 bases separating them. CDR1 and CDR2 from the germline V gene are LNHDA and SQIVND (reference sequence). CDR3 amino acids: CASSIQALRSYEQYF. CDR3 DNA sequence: TGTGCCAGTAGTATACAGGCTCTTAGGTCCTACGAGCAGTACTTC.

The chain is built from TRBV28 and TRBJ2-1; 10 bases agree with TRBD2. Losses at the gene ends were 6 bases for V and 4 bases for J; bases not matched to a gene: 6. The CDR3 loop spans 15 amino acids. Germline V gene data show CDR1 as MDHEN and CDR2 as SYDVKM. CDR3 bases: TGTGCCAGCAGGGTAGGACTAGCGGCATACAATGAGCAGTTCTTC. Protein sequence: CASRVGLAAYNEQFF.

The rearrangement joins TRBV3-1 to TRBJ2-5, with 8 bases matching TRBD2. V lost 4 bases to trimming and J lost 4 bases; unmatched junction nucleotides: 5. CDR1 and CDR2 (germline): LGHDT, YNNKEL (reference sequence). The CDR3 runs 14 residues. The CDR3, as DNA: TGTGCCAGCAGCCCCAGCGGGAGAAGAGAGACCCAGTACTTC. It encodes CASSPSGRRETQYF.

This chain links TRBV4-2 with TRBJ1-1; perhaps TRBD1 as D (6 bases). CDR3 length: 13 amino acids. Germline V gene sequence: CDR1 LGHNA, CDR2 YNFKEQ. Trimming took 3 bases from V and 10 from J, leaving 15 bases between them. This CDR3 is CASSQGGLLGAFF. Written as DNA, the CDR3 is TGTGCCAGCAGCCAGGGGGGGCTCCTAGGAGCTTTCTTT.

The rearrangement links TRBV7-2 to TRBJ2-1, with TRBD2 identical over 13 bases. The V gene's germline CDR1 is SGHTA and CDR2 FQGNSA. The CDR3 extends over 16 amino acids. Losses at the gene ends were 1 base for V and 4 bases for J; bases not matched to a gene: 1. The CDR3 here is CASSLGTSGRYNEQFF. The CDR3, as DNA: TGTGCCAGCAGCTTAGGGACTAGCGGGAGATACAATGAGCAGTTCTTC. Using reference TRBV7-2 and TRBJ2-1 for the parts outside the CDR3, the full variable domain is GAGVSQSPSNKVTEKGKDVELRCDPISGHTALYWYRQSLGQGLEFLIYFQGNSAPDKSGLPSDRFSAERTGGSVSTLTIQRTQQEDSAVYLCASSLGTSGRYNEQFFGPGTRLTVL.

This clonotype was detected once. The CDR3 is CSVATSGISYEQYF. CDR3 coding DNA: TGCAGCGTGGCGACTAGCGGGATCTCCTACGAGCAGTACTTC. This chain connects TRBV29-1 to TRBJ2-7, with 11 bases aligning to TRBD2. The CDR3 runs to 14 residues. From germline, CDR1 is SQVTM and CDR2 ANQGSEA. The junction had 4 bases not matched to a gene; V was cut back by 6 bases and J by 0 bases.

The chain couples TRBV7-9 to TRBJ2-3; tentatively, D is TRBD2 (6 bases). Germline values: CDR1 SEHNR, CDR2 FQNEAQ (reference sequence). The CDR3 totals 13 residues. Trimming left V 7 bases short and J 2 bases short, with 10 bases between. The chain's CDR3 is CASTPGATDTQYF. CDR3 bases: TGTGCCAGCACCCCGGGAGCCACAGATACGCAGTATTTT.

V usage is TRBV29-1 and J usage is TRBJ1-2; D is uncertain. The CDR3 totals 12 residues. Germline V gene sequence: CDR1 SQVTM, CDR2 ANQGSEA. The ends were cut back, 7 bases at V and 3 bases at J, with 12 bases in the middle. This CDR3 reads CSAQPGDYGYTF. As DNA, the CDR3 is TGCAGCGCTCAGCCGGGAGACTATGGCTACACCTTC.

The CDR3 coding sequence is TGCGCCAGCAGCTCAGGGACTACTACCTACGAGCAGTACTTC. Translation: CASSSGTTTYEQYF. The chain couples TRBV5-1 to TRBJ2-7; 7 bases line up with TRBD2. Per germline, CDR1 SGHRS and CDR2 YFSETQ. Trimming took 3 bases from V and 2 from J; bases not matched to a gene: 5. The CDR3 consists of 14 residues.

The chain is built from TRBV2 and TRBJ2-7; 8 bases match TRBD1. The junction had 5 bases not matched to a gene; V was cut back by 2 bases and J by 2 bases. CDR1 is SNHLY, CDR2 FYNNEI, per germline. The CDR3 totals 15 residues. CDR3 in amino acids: CASSESRTGTYEQYF. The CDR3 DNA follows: TGTGCCAGCAGTGAATCCCGGACAGGGACCTACGAGCAGTACTTC.

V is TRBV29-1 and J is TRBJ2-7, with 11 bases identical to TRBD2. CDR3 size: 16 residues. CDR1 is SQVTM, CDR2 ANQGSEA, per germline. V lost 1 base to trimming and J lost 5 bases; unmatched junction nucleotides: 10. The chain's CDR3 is CSVEGFLAGGVDEQYF. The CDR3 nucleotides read TGCAGCGTTGAAGGGTTCCTAGCGGGAGGTGTGGACGAGCAGTACTTC.

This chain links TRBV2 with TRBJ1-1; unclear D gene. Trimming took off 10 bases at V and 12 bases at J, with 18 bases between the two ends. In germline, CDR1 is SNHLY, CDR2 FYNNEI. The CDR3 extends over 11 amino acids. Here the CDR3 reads CANQGAVEPFF. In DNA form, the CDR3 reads TGTGCCAACCAAGGCGCTGTGGAGCCTTTCTTT.

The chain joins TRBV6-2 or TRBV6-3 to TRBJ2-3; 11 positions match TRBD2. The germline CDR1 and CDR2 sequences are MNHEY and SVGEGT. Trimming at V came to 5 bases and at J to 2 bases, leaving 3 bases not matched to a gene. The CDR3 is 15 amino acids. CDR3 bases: TGTGCCAGCAGTATAGCGGGAGGGCCCACAGATACGCAGTATTTT. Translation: CASSIAGGPTDTQYF.

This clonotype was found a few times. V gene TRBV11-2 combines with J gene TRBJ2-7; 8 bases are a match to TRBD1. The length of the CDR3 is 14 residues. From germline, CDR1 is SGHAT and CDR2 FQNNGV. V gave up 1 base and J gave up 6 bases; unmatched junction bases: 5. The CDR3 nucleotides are TGTGCCAGCAGCTTAGGGACAGGGACCGGCGAGCAGTACTTC. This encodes CASSLGTGTGEQYF.

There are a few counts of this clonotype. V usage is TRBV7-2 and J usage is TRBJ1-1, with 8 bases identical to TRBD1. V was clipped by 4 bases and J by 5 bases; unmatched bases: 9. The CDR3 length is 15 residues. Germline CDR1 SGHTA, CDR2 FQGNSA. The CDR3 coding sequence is TGTGCCAGCAGCTCAATCAGGGGGCCGAGGACTGAAGCTTTCTTT. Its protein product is CASSSIRGPRTEAFF.

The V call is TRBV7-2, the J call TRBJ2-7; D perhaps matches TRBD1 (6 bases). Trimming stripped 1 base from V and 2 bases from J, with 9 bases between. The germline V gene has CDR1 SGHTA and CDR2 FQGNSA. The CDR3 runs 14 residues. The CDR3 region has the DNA TGTGCCAGCAGCTTAGGTGGGACAACCTACGAGCAGTACTTC. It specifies CASSLGGTTYEQYF.

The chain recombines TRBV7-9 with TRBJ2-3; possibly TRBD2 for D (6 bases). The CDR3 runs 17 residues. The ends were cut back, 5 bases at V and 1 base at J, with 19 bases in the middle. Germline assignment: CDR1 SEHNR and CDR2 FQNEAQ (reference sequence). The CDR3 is CASSMLTRKVGTDTQYF. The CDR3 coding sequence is TGTGCCAGCAGCATGTTGACTAGGAAGGTGGGCACAGATACGCAGTATTTT. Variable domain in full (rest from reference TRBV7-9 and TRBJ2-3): DTGVSQNPRHKITKRGQNVTFRCDPISEHNRLYWYRQTLGQGPEFLTYFQNEAQLEKSRLLSDRFSAERPKGSFSTLEIQRTEQGDSAMYLCASSMLTRKVGTDTQYFGPGTRLTVL.

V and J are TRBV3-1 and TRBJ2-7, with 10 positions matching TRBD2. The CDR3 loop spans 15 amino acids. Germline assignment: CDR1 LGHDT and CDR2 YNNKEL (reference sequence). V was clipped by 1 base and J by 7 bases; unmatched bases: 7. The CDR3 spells CASSQVAGGKGEQYF. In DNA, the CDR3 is TGTGCCAGCAGCCAAGTAGCGGGAGGCAAGGGTGAGCAGTACTTC.

CDR3 bases: TGTGCCAGCAGCCAAGAGGGGGGAGGCGGCCTCAATGAGCAGTTCTTC. Its translation: CASSQEGGGGLNEQFF. The chain couples TRBV3-1 to TRBJ2-1; tentatively, D is TRBD2 (6 bases). The ends were cut back, 0 bases at V and 6 bases at J, with 15 bases in the middle. Germline loops: CDR1 LGHDT, CDR2 YNNKEL (reference sequence). This CDR3 has 16 residues.

CDR3 bases: TGTGCCAGCAGCCTTCCAGGGGTAGCGGGATGGTACGAGCAGTACTTC. It codes for CASSLPGVAGWYEQYF. The chain has TRBV7-9 and TRBJ2-7; 8 bases fit TRBD2. Per the germline V gene, CDR1 is SEHNR and CDR2 is FQNEAQ (reference sequence). CDR3 length: 16 residues. The V and J ends lost 5 bases and 4 bases, in that order; junction bases with no gene match: 13.

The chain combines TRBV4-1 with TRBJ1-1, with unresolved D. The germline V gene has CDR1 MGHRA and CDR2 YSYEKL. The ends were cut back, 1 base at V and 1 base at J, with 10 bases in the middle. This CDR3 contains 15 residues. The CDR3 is CASSQGRQSNTEAFF. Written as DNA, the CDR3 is TGCGCCAGCAGCCAAGGGCGTCAGTCGAACACTGAAGCTTTCTTT.